These 32 T cell receptor beta chains share one sample of origin, sequenced in a study of blood T cell repertoires in COVID-19. Profiling relied on immunoSEQ multiplex PCR, and the TCRdb table lists in-frame clones only, not all of them. This sample has around 270,000 clones; around nine tenths occur once, and the top ten carry over 5%. Material: peripheral blood. The origin of the receptors is a woman aged 55-75 years with COVID-19, enrolled during active disease.

The rearrangement uses TRBV29-1 and TRBJ1-1; the D is unclear. V was shortened by 4 bases and J by 0 bases, with 15 bases between the two germline ends. The V gene's germline CDR1 is SQVTM and CDR2 ANQGSEA. This CDR3 comprises 15 residues. Here the CDR3 reads CSVGEMGLVNTEAFF. CDR3 nucleotides: TGCAGCGTTGGGGAGATGGGGTTGGTGAACACTGAAGCTTTCTTT. Full variable domain (outside the CDR3, taken from reference TRBV29-1 and TRBJ1-1): SAVISQKPSRDICQRGTSLTIQCQVDSQVTMMFWYRQQPGQSLTLIATANQGSEATYESGFVIDKFPISRPNLTFSTLTVSNMSPEDSSIYLCSVGEMGLVNTEAFFGQGTRLTVV.

The chain has TRBV19 and TRBJ2-3, with 8 bases that match TRBD1. V gave up 6 bases and J gave up 2 bases; unmatched junction bases: 7. The CDR3 length is 15 residues. The V gene's germline CDR1 is LNHDA and CDR2 SQIVND (reference sequence). For the CDR3, the DNA is TGTGCCAGTAGGCTGGGACAGGTGATCACAGATACGCAGTATTTT. Protein sequence: CASRLGQVITDTQYF.

The CDR3 region is CASSMRLAGVADTQYF. The DNA of the CDR3 is TGTGCCAGTAGTATGCGACTAGCGGGAGTCGCAGATACGCAGTATTTT. The chain links TRBV19 to TRBJ2-3, with 12 bases matching TRBD2. CDR1 and CDR2 (germline): LNHDA, SQIVND (reference sequence). The CDR3 has 16 residues. V was pared by 3 bases and J by 4 bases, with 5 bases of the junction left unmatched.

The V call is TRBV9, the J call TRBJ2-1; 7 positions agree with TRBD2. Germline lookup yields CDR1 SGDLS and CDR2 YYNGEE. The CDR3 has 16 amino acids. The junction had 12 bases not matched to a gene; V was cut back by 3 bases and J by 6 bases. CDR3 nucleotide sequence: TGTGCCAGCAGCGCCCCATATGGGGAGGGCGGCAATGAGCAGTTCTTC. Translated: CASSAPYGEGGNEQFF.

The V call is TRBV10-1, the J call TRBJ2-3; no reliable D call. Germline values: CDR1 WNHNN, CDR2 SYGVQD (reference sequence). The CDR3 has 15 amino acids. Trimming removed 3 bases at V and 2 bases at J, with 12 bases between. The CDR3 sequence is CASSESPNPTDTQYF. For the CDR3, the DNA is TGCGCCAGCAGTGAATCGCCTAATCCCACAGATACGCAGTATTTT.

The rearrangement joins TRBV10-1 to TRBJ2-7; D is ambiguous. V dropped 8 bases and J dropped 0 bases, with 5 bases sitting between them. Germline V gene data show CDR1 as WNHNN and CDR2 as SYGVQD (reference sequence). This CDR3 is built from 11 residues. CDR3 in DNA: TGCGCCAGCCCCAGCTCCTACGAGCAGTACTTC. Its protein product is CASPSSYEQYF.

The chain links TRBV7-9 to TRBJ2-1; 7 nucleotides match TRBD1. J gave up 5 bases and V 4 bases, and 14 bases lay outside the gene matches. The CDR3 sequence is 17 residues long. The germline V gene encodes CDR1 SEHNR and CDR2 FQNEAQ (reference sequence). CDR3 residues: CASSSQLTGVSNNEQFF. Written as DNA, the CDR3 is TGTGCCAGCAGCTCCCAGTTAACAGGGGTGTCGAACAATGAGCAGTTCTTC.

The chain uses TRBV2 and TRBJ2-2, with 12 bases matching TRBD1. CDR3 length: 15 residues. V gave up 5 bases and J gave up 7 bases; unmatched junction bases: 5. Germline CDR1 and CDR2: SNHLY and FYNNEI. This CDR3 is CASSLRDRGLGELFF. The CDR3 region has the DNA TGTGCCAGCAGTCTCCGGGACAGGGGGCTCGGGGAGCTGTTTTTT.

This clone occurred once. J is TRBJ2-7 and V is TRBV29-1, with 11 positions matching TRBD2. The CDR3 runs 15 residues. V lost 0 bases and J lost 2; bases outside the gene matches: 3. Per germline, CDR1 SQVTM and CDR2 ANQGSEA. Here the CDR3 reads CSVEEPSGGPYEQYF. The CDR3 nucleotides are TGCAGCGTTGAAGAACCTAGCGGGGGGCCCTACGAGCAGTACTTC.

This clone was counted only a few times. The chain joins TRBV19 to TRBJ1-5; 9 bases map to TRBD1. With 6 bases clipped from V and 3 bases from J, the junction kept 6 bases outside the gene matches. CDR3 length: 15 residues. Looked up from germline, CDR1 is LNHDA and CDR2 is SQIVND (reference sequence). CDR3 in DNA: TGTGCCAGTAGCACAGGACAGGGGTACAATCAGCCCCAGCATTTT. Translated: CASSTGQGYNQPQHF. The full variable domain, rest sourced from reference TRBV19 and TRBJ1-5, is DGGITQSPKYLFRKEGQNVTLSCEQNLNHDAMYWYRQDPGQGLRLIYYSQIVNDFQKGDIAEGYSVSREKKESFPLTVTSAQKNPTAFYLCASSTGQGYNQPQHFGDGTRLSIL.

V usage is TRBV7-2 and J usage is TRBJ1-5; D possibly corresponds to TRBD1 (6 bases). The germline V gene encodes CDR1 SGHTA and CDR2 FQGNSA. The CDR3 is 15 residues long. The V end was cut by 1 base, the J end by 4 bases, with 11 bases between. The chain's CDR3 is CASSLEGRGNQPQHF. CDR3 DNA sequence: TGTGCCAGCAGCTTAGAGGGCAGGGGTAATCAGCCCCAGCATTTT.

V usage is TRBV5-1 and J usage is TRBJ2-5, with 8 bases lining up with TRBD1. V trimming: 0 bases; J trimming: 5 bases; junction bases outside the gene matches: 9. The CDR3 length is 16 residues. Per the germline V gene, CDR1 is SGHRS and CDR2 is YFSETQ. The chain's CDR3 is CASSLDTGGRGETQYF. For the CDR3, the DNA is TGCGCCAGCAGCTTGGATACAGGGGGAAGAGGGGAGACCCAGTACTTC.

This rearrangement joins TRBV2 to TRBJ2-3; the match to TRBD1 covers 8 bases. This CDR3 has 14 residues. The germline gives CDR1 SNHLY, CDR2 FYNNEI. With V trimmed by 6 bases and J by 3 bases, 5 bases remained unmatched. CDR3 protein: CASSDRGMTDTQYF. In DNA form, the CDR3 reads TGTGCCAGCAGCGACAGGGGAATGACAGATACGCAGTATTTT.

V usage is TRBV25-1 and J usage is TRBJ2-3, with D possibly matching TRBD2 (5 bases). V dropped 8 bases and J dropped 1 base, with 7 bases sitting between them. CDR3 length equals 12 residues. CDR1 is MGHDK and CDR2 is SYGVNS in the germline V gene. CDR3 protein: CASGGGTDTQYF. As DNA, the CDR3 is TGTGCCAGCGGAGGAGGCACAGATACGCAGTATTTT.

The gene calls are TRBV11-3 and TRBJ2-7; 9 bases align to TRBD1. Trimming removed 2 bases from V and 4 bases from J; junction bases left unmatched: 15. The CDR3 is 18 residues long. Per germline, CDR1 SGHNT and CDR2 YENEEA. The CDR3 here is CASSLMTHGTGNWYEQYF. The CDR3 coding sequence is TGTGCCAGCAGCTTAATGACCCATGGGACAGGGAATTGGTACGAGCAGTACTTC.

This clone was found once. The chain links TRBV5-1 to TRBJ1-2; D unclear. The CDR3 spans 13 residues. In germline, CDR1 is SGHRS, CDR2 YFSETQ. V lost 2 bases and J lost 2, with 7 bases in between. The CDR3 DNA is TGCGCCAGCAGCTTTACGGAGAACTATGGCTACACCTTC. This codes for CASSFTENYGYTF.

The J gene is TRBJ2-6, the V gene TRBV6-5, with D tentatively TRBD1 (6 bases). This CDR3 is built from 16 residues. Trimming pared 0 bases from V and 4 bases from J, leaving 10 bases between. Germline assignment: CDR1 MNHEY and CDR2 SVGAGI. The DNA for the CDR3 is TGTGCCAGCAGTTACTCGACAGGCTACGGGGCCAACGTCCTGACTTTC. This gives the protein CASSYSTGYGANVLTF.

The gene calls are TRBV18 and TRBJ2-7; TRBD1 agrees at 10 bases. With V trimmed by 0 bases and J by 5 bases, 4 bases remained unmatched. The CDR3 covers 15 residues. Germline V gene data show CDR1 as KGHSH and CDR2 as LQKENI. The CDR3 loop reads CASSPPLGQGNEQYF. CDR3 bases: TGTGCCAGCTCACCACCGTTGGGACAGGGGAACGAGCAGTACTTC.

J is TRBJ1-2 and V is TRBV29-1, with 7 bases that match TRBD1. Germline V gene sequence: CDR1 SQVTM, CDR2 ANQGSEA. V shed 1 base and J 3 bases; nucleotides not matched to a gene: 5. CDR3 length: 14 residues. DNA of the CDR3: TGCAGCGTTGAAGGTGGCAGGGGGGACTATGGCTACACCTTC. It codes for CSVEGGRGDYGYTF.

The gene calls are TRBV10-3 and TRBJ1-1; 7 nucleotides match TRBD1. CDR1 is ENHRY and CDR2 is SYGVKD in the germline V gene. With 5 bases clipped from V and 8 bases from J, the junction kept 17 bases outside the gene matches. The CDR3 has 16 amino acids. The CDR3 region is CAISKGTEGVTAEAFF. Written as DNA, the CDR3 is TGTGCCATCAGTAAAGGGACAGAGGGTGTGACAGCCGAAGCTTTCTTT.

The chain couples TRBV20-1 to TRBJ2-3; D perhaps matches TRBD2 (6 bases). The CDR3 spans 15 residues. CDR1 and CDR2 from the germline V gene are DFQATT and SNEGSKA (reference sequence). The ends were cut back, 3 bases at V and 1 base at J, with 14 bases in the middle. The CDR3 spells CSASGASVGTDTQYF. DNA for the CDR3: TGCAGTGCTAGTGGGGCTAGCGTGGGCACAGATACGCAGTATTTT.

The chain links TRBV27 to TRBJ2-3; perhaps TRBD1 as D (6 bases). This CDR3 is built from 16 residues. Germline CDR1 reads MNHEY; CDR2 reads SMNVEV (reference sequence). V was shortened by 7 bases and J by 1 base, with 18 bases between the two germline ends. CDR3 sequence: CASTRGAGVGTDTQYF. CDR3 in DNA: TGTGCCAGCACTCGCGGAGCAGGGGTGGGCACAGATACGCAGTATTTT.

V is TRBV5-1 and J is TRBJ1-6, with TRBD1 identical over 7 bases. The V segment lost 0 bases and the J segment 7 bases; nucleotides outside the gene matches: 7. The V gene's germline CDR1 is SGHRS and CDR2 YFSETQ. The length of the CDR3 is 16 residues. The CDR3 region has the DNA TGCGCCAGCAGCTTGGTAGGCTCACAGGGGAATTCACCCCTCCACTTT. Translation: CASSLVGSQGNSPLHF.

This clone has a single count. The V call is TRBV28, the J call TRBJ1-3; D unclear. V was cut by 4 bases and J by 3 bases, with 13 bases left in between. The CDR3 loop spans 15 amino acids. Germline values: CDR1 MDHEN, CDR2 SYDVKM. This chain's CDR3 is CASSSRQSVGNTIYF. In DNA form, the CDR3 reads TGTGCCAGCAGTTCCCGACAAAGTGTTGGAAACACCATATATTTT.

With respect to this clone: The same CDR3 can be traced to other DNA sequences in this sample. The V gene is TRBV29-1, the J gene TRBJ2-7; 9 bases align to TRBD1. Germline values: CDR1 SQVTM, CDR2 ANQGSEA. The CDR3 totals 13 residues. J lost 3 bases, V lost 1 base, and 1 base had no gene match. For the CDR3, the DNA is TGCAGCGTTGAAGGACAGGGGGGCTACGAGCAGTACTTC. Encoded protein: CSVEGQGGYEQYF.

The rearrangement links TRBV24-1 to TRBJ2-1; no clear D gene. Germline-derived CDR1 and CDR2 are KGHDR and SFDVKD. V was clipped by 4 bases and J by 9 bases, with 12 bases between them. The CDR3 consists of 13 residues. CDR3: CATSDPSELEQFF. The CDR3 nucleotides read TGTGCCACCAGTGACCCCTCCGAACTTGAGCAGTTCTTC.

This clone has just a few counts. This chain connects TRBV18 to TRBJ2-7; 10 bases match TRBD2. CDR3 length: 16 residues. Losses at the gene ends were 4 bases for V and 2 bases for J; bases not matched to a gene: 8. Per the germline V gene, CDR1 is KGHSH and CDR2 is LQKENI. The CDR3 nucleotides are TGTGCCAGCTCACGTCGGTTAGCGGGAGGCACCTACGAGCAGTACTTC. Protein sequence: CASSRRLAGGTYEQYF.

V gene TRBV10-3 combines with J gene TRBJ2-3; 7 bases match TRBD2. The CDR3 has 14 amino acids. V trimming: 7 bases; J trimming: 2 bases; junction bases outside the gene matches: 6. Germline V gene data show CDR1 as ENHRY and CDR2 as SYGVKD. CDR3 protein: CAINPAGNTDTQYF. The CDR3 nucleotides are TGTGCCATCAACCCAGCGGGAAACACAGATACGCAGTATTTT.

The chain combines TRBV15 with TRBJ1-2; D gene uncertain. Germline V gene lookup returns CDR1 LNHNV and CDR2 YYDKDF (reference sequence). The ends were cut back, 0 bases at V and 3 bases at J, with 14 bases in the middle. The CDR3 is 16 residues long. The CDR3 coding sequence is TGTGCCACCAGCAGAGATTTCGGGAGTGCAGACTATGGCTACACCTTC. It translates to CATSRDFGSADYGYTF.

The chain has TRBV14 and TRBJ1-6; 9 bases are a match to TRBD1. CDR3 length equals 14 residues. The V segment lost 3 bases and the J segment 7 bases; nucleotides outside the gene matches: 1. CDR1 is SGHDN, CDR2 FVKESK, per germline. The CDR3 is CASSQTGGNSPLHF. The CDR3 bases are TGTGCCAGCAGCCAGACAGGGGGGAATTCACCCCTCCACTTT.

V is TRBV6-6 and J is TRBJ2-5, with 12 bases matching TRBD1. The V and J ends lost 5 bases and 4 bases, in that order; junction bases with no gene match: 8. This CDR3 has 16 amino acids. Germline V gene data show CDR1 as MNHNY and CDR2 as SVGAGI (reference sequence). The CDR3 region is CASSPGTGGFRETQYF. For the CDR3, the DNA is TGTGCCAGCAGTCCCGGGACAGGGGGCTTTCGAGAGACCCAGTACTTC.

V is TRBV6-4 and J is TRBJ2-5, with TRBD2 identical over 10 bases. Germline V gene sequence: CDR1 MRHNA, CDR2 SNTAGT. This CDR3 has 15 amino acids. The V and J ends lost 2 bases and 3 bases, in that order; junction bases with no gene match: 3. CDR3: CASSDPGLAKETQYF. CDR3 nucleotide sequence: TGTGCCAGCAGTGACCCGGGACTAGCGAAAGAGACCCAGTACTTC.